A selection of T cell receptor beta chains follows, all from one sample in a study of cytomegalovirus exposure and HLA in healthy donors. This table comes from immunoSEQ multiplex PCR, and its TCRdb copy is limited to in-frame clones, with some not included. Of about 160,000 clones in the sample, roughly 77% were seen once. Sequencing input: PBMCs. The receptors were gathered from a woman under 30 in good health and CMV-seronegative. Each CDR3 is given with its conserved first and last residue. Fields, in order: CDR3 DNA, CDR3 protein, D gene, V gene, J gene, clone size, CDR3 length. A D gene is named only where the DNA matches it firmly. Size is omitted from some rows. Given values are once, few, many or a class for expanded clones.

cdr3_nt: TGCGCCAGCAGGGGACAGGGCACCGGGGAGCTGTTTTTT
cdr3_aa: CASRGQGTGELFF
d_call: TRBD1
v_call: TRBV4-1
j_call: TRBJ2-2
clone_size: few
cdr3_length: 13

cdr3_nt: TGCGCCAGCAGTGAGGTATCAGGCGCTGAAGCTTTCTTT
cdr3_aa: CASSEVSGAEAFF
d_call: NA
v_call: TRBV10-2
j_call: TRBJ1-1
clone_size: NA
cdr3_length: 13

cdr3_nt: TGCGCCAGCAGCCAAGATCCCGGAATTTCAACTATGATGAACACTGAAGCTTTCTTT
cdr3_aa: CASSQDPGISTMMNTEAFF
d_call: NA
v_call: TRBV4-1
j_call: TRBJ1-1
clone_size: NA
cdr3_length: 19

cdr3_nt: TGTGCCAGCAGCCGGATGGAGACAGGGCTCCTCTCCTACGAGCAGTACTTC
cdr3_aa: CASSRMETGLLSYEQYF
d_call: TRBD1
v_call: TRBV25-1
j_call: TRBJ2-7
clone_size: NA
cdr3_length: 17

cdr3_nt: TGTGCCAGCAGCACCGGGGGGGCCGGTCGTGGAAACACCATATATTTT
cdr3_aa: CASSTGGAGRGNTIYF
d_call: NA
v_call: TRBV5-4
j_call: TRBJ1-3
clone_size: NA
cdr3_length: 16

cdr3_nt: TGTGCCAGCAGCTTAAGGGGTCTAGGCACAGATACGCAGTATTTT
cdr3_aa: CASSLRGLGTDTQYF
d_call: NA
v_call: TRBV5-4
j_call: TRBJ2-3
clone_size: few
cdr3_length: 15

cdr3_nt: TGTGCCAGCAGGAATCCCGGGACAGGGAGCGAGCAGTACTTC
cdr3_aa: CASRNPGTGSEQYF
d_call: TRBD1
v_call: TRBV11-1
j_call: TRBJ2-7
clone_size: NA
cdr3_length: 14

cdr3_nt: TGTGCCAGCAGTTTAGGGACAGGGTACGAGCAGTACTTC
cdr3_aa: CASSLGTGYEQYF
d_call: TRBD1
v_call: TRBV28
j_call: TRBJ2-7
clone_size: NA
cdr3_length: 13

cdr3_nt: TGTGCCGGGGGACAGGGACCCTACGAGCAGTACTTC
cdr3_aa: CAGGQGPYEQYF
d_call: TRBD1
v_call: TRBV6-1
j_call: TRBJ2-7
clone_size: once
cdr3_length: 12

cdr3_nt: TGTGCCAGCAGCACCTACAGCGGGGAGCTGTTTTTT
cdr3_aa: CASSTYSGELFF
d_call: NA
v_call: TRBV7-3
j_call: TRBJ2-2
clone_size: few
cdr3_length: 12

cdr3_nt: TGCGCCAGCAGCCTCGGACAGGGCCCGCAGTTCTTC
cdr3_aa: CASSLGQGPQFF
d_call: TRBD1
v_call: TRBV5-1
j_call: TRBJ2-1
clone_size: NA
cdr3_length: 12

cdr3_nt: TGTGCCAGCTCACCACGGGACAGTCAAGAGACCCAGTACTTC
cdr3_aa: CASSPRDSQETQYF
d_call: TRBD1
v_call: TRBV18
j_call: TRBJ2-5
clone_size: NA
cdr3_length: 14

cdr3_nt: TGCAGCGTTGTTGGGGGCCCCACCGAGCAGTACTTC
cdr3_aa: CSVVGGPTEQYF
d_call: NA
v_call: TRBV29-1
j_call: TRBJ2-7
clone_size: NA
cdr3_length: 12

cdr3_nt: TGTGCCAGCAGTACTAGCGGGAGAGGAACCGGGGAGCTGTTTTTT
cdr3_aa: CASSTSGRGTGELFF
d_call: TRBD2
v_call: TRBV2
j_call: TRBJ2-2
clone_size: NA
cdr3_length: 15

cdr3_nt: TGTGCCAGCTCACCACCGGGAGGGCTTTATGGCTACACCTTC
cdr3_aa: CASSPPGGLYGYTF
d_call: NA
v_call: TRBV18
j_call: TRBJ1-2
clone_size: NA
cdr3_length: 14

cdr3_nt: TGTGCCAGTAGAAACGCGGGACTTAAGGACATGAACACTGAAGCTTTCTTT
cdr3_aa: CASRNAGLKDMNTEAFF
d_call: NA
v_call: TRBV5-6
j_call: TRBJ1-1
clone_size: NA
cdr3_length: 17

cdr3_nt: TGTGCCACCAGCAGAGGACGGGGGGGCCTTAATGAGCAGTTCTTC
cdr3_aa: CATSRGRGGLNEQFF
d_call: TRBD2
v_call: TRBV15
j_call: TRBJ2-1
clone_size: NA
cdr3_length: 15

cdr3_nt: TGCGCCAGCAGCTTGGCCACGTCGGACTATGGCTACACCTTC
cdr3_aa: CASSLATSDYGYTF
d_call: NA
v_call: TRBV5-1
j_call: TRBJ1-2
clone_size: NA
cdr3_length: 14

cdr3_nt: TGTGCCAGCAGCACATCCGGGACAGGGAGCTACAATGAGCAGTTCTTC
cdr3_aa: CASSTSGTGSYNEQFF
d_call: TRBD1
v_call: TRBV11-3
j_call: TRBJ2-1
clone_size: NA
cdr3_length: 16

cdr3_nt: TGTGCCAGCAGCTTCAGCTCTGGGGCCAACGTCCTGACTTTC
cdr3_aa: CASSFSSGANVLTF
d_call: NA
v_call: TRBV13
j_call: TRBJ2-6
clone_size: NA
cdr3_length: 14

cdr3_nt: TGTGCCAGCAGCCCGGACAGGGCCACTGGAAACACCATATATTTT
cdr3_aa: CASSPDRATGNTIYF
d_call: TRBD1
v_call: TRBV9
j_call: TRBJ1-3
clone_size: few
cdr3_length: 15

cdr3_nt: TGTGCCAGCAGTTCCGACCTAAGGAGCCCCTACGAGCAGTACTTC
cdr3_aa: CASSSDLRSPYEQYF
d_call: NA
v_call: TRBV27
j_call: TRBJ2-7
clone_size: NA
cdr3_length: 15

cdr3_nt: TGTGCCAGCAGCGTTAGACAGGGAGGAGGTGAGCAGTACTTC
cdr3_aa: CASSVRQGGGEQYF
d_call: NA
v_call: TRBV9
j_call: TRBJ2-7
clone_size: NA
cdr3_length: 14

cdr3_nt: TGTGCCAGCACCAAAGATACCGGTCGTCAGCAGTACTTC
cdr3_aa: CASTKDTGRQQYF
d_call: NA
v_call: TRBV7-9
j_call: TRBJ2-7
clone_size: NA
cdr3_length: 13

cdr3_nt: TGCGCCAGCAGCTTGCTAGCGGGGGGAGACACCGGGGAGCTGTTTTTT
cdr3_aa: CASSLLAGGDTGELFF
d_call: TRBD2
v_call: TRBV5-1
j_call: TRBJ2-2
clone_size: NA
cdr3_length: 16

cdr3_nt: TGTGCCAGCAGCCGTGGAGGGGAGACCTCCTACGAGCAGTACTTC
cdr3_aa: CASSRGGETSYEQYF
d_call: NA
v_call: TRBV28
j_call: TRBJ2-7
clone_size: few
cdr3_length: 15

cdr3_nt: TGTGCCAGCAGCTTGGCCGCCCAGGGGTTTTTCTCCTACGAGCAGTACTTC
cdr3_aa: CASSLAAQGFFSYEQYF
d_call: NA
v_call: TRBV5-5
j_call: TRBJ2-7
clone_size: NA
cdr3_length: 17

cdr3_nt: TGTGCCAGCAGTAAGTTGGCTGGGGAGCTGTTTTTT
cdr3_aa: CASSKLAGELFF
d_call: NA
v_call: TRBV9
j_call: TRBJ2-2
clone_size: NA
cdr3_length: 12

cdr3_nt: TGTGCCAGCAGCCCCGGGGGGCAGGGTAGTGGCTACACCTTC
cdr3_aa: CASSPGGQGSGYTF
d_call: NA
v_call: TRBV28
j_call: TRBJ1-2
clone_size: NA
cdr3_length: 14

cdr3_nt: TGTGCCAGCAGCCGGGGACAGGGAGCAACTAATGAAAAACTGTTTTTT
cdr3_aa: CASSRGQGATNEKLFF
d_call: TRBD1
v_call: TRBV5-4
j_call: TRBJ1-4
clone_size: NA
cdr3_length: 16

cdr3_nt: TGTGCCAGCTCATCGACAGGCCCTTATGGCTACACCTTC
cdr3_aa: CASSSTGPYGYTF
d_call: NA
v_call: TRBV18
j_call: TRBJ1-2
clone_size: NA
cdr3_length: 13

cdr3_nt: TGTGCCAGCAGCAGTAGCGGGGGGGCCGGTACGCAGTATTTT
cdr3_aa: CASSSSGGAGTQYF
d_call: TRBD2
v_call: TRBV5-6
j_call: TRBJ2-3
clone_size: NA
cdr3_length: 14

cdr3_nt: TGCGCCAGCAGCCAAGGCATCGGGAGGGGGGGCGCCGTTGGGGAGCTGTTTTTT
cdr3_aa: CASSQGIGRGGAVGELFF
d_call: TRBD2
v_call: TRBV4-1
j_call: TRBJ2-2
clone_size: few
cdr3_length: 18

cdr3_nt: TGTGCCAGCAGTTGGGCTAGCGGCCCTTTAGATACGCAGTATTTT
cdr3_aa: CASSWASGPLDTQYF
d_call: TRBD2
v_call: TRBV27
j_call: TRBJ2-3
clone_size: NA
cdr3_length: 15

cdr3_nt: TGTGCCAGCAGCCCTGGACTAGCGACCGAGCAGTACTTC
cdr3_aa: CASSPGLATEQYF
d_call: TRBD2
v_call: TRBV11-2
j_call: TRBJ2-7
clone_size: NA
cdr3_length: 13

cdr3_nt: TGTGCCAGCAGTTATTCGGGACAGGTGTCCTCCTACGAGCAGTACTTC
cdr3_aa: CASSYSGQVSSYEQYF
d_call: TRBD1
v_call: TRBV6-5
j_call: TRBJ2-7
clone_size: NA
cdr3_length: 16

cdr3_nt: TGTGCCAGCAGTGTGTTGACCAGGGCCATTCCCTACGAGCAGTACTTC
cdr3_aa: CASSVLTRAIPYEQYF
d_call: NA
v_call: TRBV6-1
j_call: TRBJ2-7
clone_size: NA
cdr3_length: 16

cdr3_nt: TGTTCCAGCAGCTTAGCCCGACAGGATAACTATGGCTACACCTTC
cdr3_aa: CSSSLARQDNYGYTF
d_call: NA
v_call: TRBV7-9
j_call: TRBJ1-2
clone_size: NA
cdr3_length: 15

cdr3_nt: TGTGCCAGCAGTTTATTGTTCGATCAGCCCCAGCATTTT
cdr3_aa: CASSLLFDQPQHF
d_call: NA
v_call: TRBV28
j_call: TRBJ1-5
clone_size: NA
cdr3_length: 13

cdr3_nt: TGTGCCAGCAGCTTAGTTGGGGACTTCGGCGGCTACACCTTC
cdr3_aa: CASSLVGDFGGYTF
d_call: NA
v_call: TRBV7-2
j_call: TRBJ1-2
clone_size: NA
cdr3_length: 14

cdr3_nt: TGTGCCAGCAGAGCCGGCGGGACAGCCAAAACCTACGAGCAGTACTTC
cdr3_aa: CASRAGGTAKTYEQYF
d_call: NA
v_call: TRBV2
j_call: TRBJ2-7
clone_size: NA
cdr3_length: 16

cdr3_nt: TGTGCCAGCAGTTTCTCCCTATTCGATGAGCAGTTCTTC
cdr3_aa: CASSFSLFDEQFF
d_call: NA
v_call: TRBV5-6
j_call: TRBJ2-1
clone_size: NA
cdr3_length: 13

cdr3_nt: TGTGCCAGCAGCTCGTGGACAGGGGGCGGTGCGAACACTGAAGCTTTCTTT
cdr3_aa: CASSSWTGGGANTEAFF
d_call: TRBD1
v_call: TRBV5-6
j_call: TRBJ1-1
clone_size: NA
cdr3_length: 17

cdr3_nt: TGCGCCAGCAGCTTGGGGCCAGGGGATAACACTGAAGCTTTCTTT
cdr3_aa: CASSLGPGDNTEAFF
d_call: NA
v_call: TRBV5-1
j_call: TRBJ1-1
clone_size: NA
cdr3_length: 15

cdr3_nt: TGTGCCAGCAGCTTGGTTGACAGGGTTTCGCCCCAGCATTTT
cdr3_aa: CASSLVDRVSPQHF
d_call: TRBD1
v_call: TRBV5-8
j_call: TRBJ1-5
clone_size: once
cdr3_length: 14

cdr3_nt: TGTGCCAGCAGTGACCAGGGATTGAACACTGAAGCTTTCTTT
cdr3_aa: CASSDQGLNTEAFF
d_call: NA
v_call: TRBV2
j_call: TRBJ1-1
clone_size: NA
cdr3_length: 14

cdr3_nt: TGTGCCAGCAGCTTAGGGCGTTCGGGGGACAGCACTGAAGCTTTCTTT
cdr3_aa: CASSLGRSGDSTEAFF
d_call: TRBD1
v_call: TRBV7-9
j_call: TRBJ1-1
clone_size: NA
cdr3_length: 16

cdr3_nt: TGTGCCAGCAGCTTGGTACGGACTAGCGAATACAATGAGCAGTTCTTC
cdr3_aa: CASSLVRTSEYNEQFF
d_call: TRBD2
v_call: TRBV5-8
j_call: TRBJ2-1
clone_size: NA
cdr3_length: 16

cdr3_nt: TGTGCCAGCAGTAAACTCCGGAATGAGCAGTTCTTC
cdr3_aa: CASSKLRNEQFF
d_call: NA
v_call: TRBV27
j_call: TRBJ2-1
clone_size: NA
cdr3_length: 12

cdr3_nt: TGTGCCAGCAGCTTACCAGCGAACACCGGGGAGCTGTTTTTT
cdr3_aa: CASSLPANTGELFF
d_call: NA
v_call: TRBV7-6
j_call: TRBJ2-2
clone_size: once
cdr3_length: 14

cdr3_nt: TGTGCCAGCTCACCAAGGACTAGCGAATACAATGAGCAGTTCTTC
cdr3_aa: CASSPRTSEYNEQFF
d_call: TRBD2
v_call: TRBV18
j_call: TRBJ2-1
clone_size: NA
cdr3_length: 15

cdr3_nt: TGCGCCAGCAGTGACCAGGGTGCGTGGAGCAATCAGCCCCAGCATTTT
cdr3_aa: CASSDQGAWSNQPQHF
d_call: NA
v_call: TRBV10-2
j_call: TRBJ1-5
clone_size: NA
cdr3_length: 16

cdr3_nt: TGTGCCAGCAGTTACTCGCGGCACTACAATGAGCAGTTCTTC
cdr3_aa: CASSYSRHYNEQFF
d_call: NA
v_call: TRBV6-5
j_call: TRBJ2-1
clone_size: NA
cdr3_length: 14

cdr3_nt: TGTGCCAGCAGTTCCGGGACAGGGGACAATGAGCAGTTCTTC
cdr3_aa: CASSSGTGDNEQFF
d_call: TRBD1
v_call: TRBV28
j_call: TRBJ2-1
clone_size: NA
cdr3_length: 14

cdr3_nt: TGTGCCAGCAGCCAGAGGGACAGGTCCGGCTACACCTTC
cdr3_aa: CASSQRDRSGYTF
d_call: TRBD1
v_call: TRBV28
j_call: TRBJ1-2
clone_size: NA
cdr3_length: 13

cdr3_nt: TGTGCCAGCAGGGCCGGGACAGCCTATGGCTACACCTTC
cdr3_aa: CASRAGTAYGYTF
d_call: TRBD1
v_call: TRBV6-5
j_call: TRBJ1-2
clone_size: NA
cdr3_length: 13

cdr3_nt: TGTGCCAGCAGGGACAGTTTGAACACTGAAGCTTTCTTT
cdr3_aa: CASRDSLNTEAFF
d_call: NA
v_call: TRBV28
j_call: TRBJ1-1
clone_size: NA
cdr3_length: 13

cdr3_nt: TGTGCCAGCAGCTTAGTGCAGGGGCCCCAAGAGACCCAGTACTTC
cdr3_aa: CASSLVQGPQETQYF
d_call: NA
v_call: TRBV11-2
j_call: TRBJ2-5
clone_size: NA
cdr3_length: 15

cdr3_nt: TGTGCCAGCGGCCGGGACAGAGCTTACGAGCAGTACTTC
cdr3_aa: CASGRDRAYEQYF
d_call: TRBD1
v_call: TRBV6-5
j_call: TRBJ2-7
clone_size: NA
cdr3_length: 13